The TCR beta chain described here comes from a study of blood T cell repertoires in COVID-19. Study information: Whether acute or convalescent, the COVID-19 samples came from the United States, Italy and Spain.

The assay was immunoSEQ multiplex PCR, and TCRdb's table has in-frame clones only and misses some. The table records about 69,000 clones, 60% to 80% of them present only once. J gave up 6 bases and V 3 bases, and 4 bases lay outside the gene matches. The germline V gene encodes CDR1 MGHDK and CDR2 SYGVNS. This CDR3 comprises 15 residues. The sequencing input was peripheral blood. The sequence was collected from a man between 60 and 75 years old with acute or convalescent COVID-19. V usage is TRBV25-1 and J usage is TRBJ2-1; 11 bases map to TRBD2. The CDR3 loop reads CASSDATSGVNEQFF. DNA for the CDR3: TGTGCCAGCAGTGACGCGACTAGCGGGGTCAATGAGCAGTTCTTC.